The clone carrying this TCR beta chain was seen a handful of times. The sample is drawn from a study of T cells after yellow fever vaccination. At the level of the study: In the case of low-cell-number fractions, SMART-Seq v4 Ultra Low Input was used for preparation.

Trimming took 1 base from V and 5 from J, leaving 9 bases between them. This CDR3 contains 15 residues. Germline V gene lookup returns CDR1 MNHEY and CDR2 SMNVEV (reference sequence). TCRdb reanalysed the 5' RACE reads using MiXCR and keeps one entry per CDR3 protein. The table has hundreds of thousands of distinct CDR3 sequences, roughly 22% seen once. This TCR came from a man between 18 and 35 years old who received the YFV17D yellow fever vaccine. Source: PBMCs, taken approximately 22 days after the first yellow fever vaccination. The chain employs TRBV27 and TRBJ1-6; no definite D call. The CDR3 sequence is CASSLYQANNSPLHF. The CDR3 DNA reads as TGTGCCAGCAGTTTATACCAGGCTAATAATTCACCCCTCCACTTT.